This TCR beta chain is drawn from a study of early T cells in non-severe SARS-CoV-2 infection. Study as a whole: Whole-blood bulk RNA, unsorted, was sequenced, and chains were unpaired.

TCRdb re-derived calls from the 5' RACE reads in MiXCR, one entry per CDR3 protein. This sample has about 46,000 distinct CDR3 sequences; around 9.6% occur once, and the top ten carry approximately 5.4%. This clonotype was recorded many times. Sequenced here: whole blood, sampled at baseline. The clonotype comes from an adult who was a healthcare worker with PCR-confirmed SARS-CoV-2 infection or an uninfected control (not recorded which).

CDR3 nucleotide sequence: TGCAGTGCTAGAGATGCACAGGCCCAAGAGACCCAGTACTTC. It specifies CSARDAQAQETQYF. The chain uses TRBV20-1 and TRBJ2-5, with D maybe TRBD1 (5 bases). CDR3 length: 14 amino acids. V lost 0 bases, J lost 1 base, and 9 bases lay in between. The V gene's germline CDR1 is DFQATT and CDR2 SNEGSKA (reference sequence).